The 18 T cell receptor beta chains given below trace back to one sample, sequenced in a study of T cells in Graves' hyperthyroidism and ophthalmopathy. Authors of the study amplified TCR beta CDR3 regions from RNA transcripts. A set of HTBI primers served as the primers for a first-round RT-PCR of the TCR CDR3. TCRdb redid the calling of the multiplex PCR reads with MiXCR, one entry per CDR3 protein. The sample carries hundreds of thousands of distinct CDR3 sequences, approximately 14% recorded once. Sequencing used blood. Receptors were obtained from a young man with Graves' ophthalmopathy.

A few counts support this clonotype. Written as DNA, the CDR3 is TGTGCCACCCAGGACCCGGGGAACTACAATGAGCAGTTCTTC. This sequence encodes CATQDPGNYNEQFF. The chain uses TRBV27 and TRBJ2-1; D perhaps matches TRBD2 (5 bases). V was clipped by 10 bases and J by 3 bases, with 16 bases between them. The CDR3 is made up of 14 amino acids. CDR1 and CDR2 (germline): MNHEY, SMNVEV (reference sequence).

Ten or more counts support this clonotype. A read error may produce the germline difference seen at one junction end. The chain employs TRBV6-1 and TRBJ1-1, with 7 bases lining up with TRBD1. CDR1 MNHNS and CDR2 SASEGT come from the germline V gene. This CDR3 spans 14 amino acids. CDR3 DNA sequence: TGTGCCAGTAGTGAACTAGGGGGCGGGACTGAAGCTTTCTTT. Encoded protein: CASSELGGGTEAFF.

The V call is TRBV10-1, the J call TRBJ1-5; unclear D gene. Germline loops: CDR1 WNHNN, CDR2 SYGVQD (reference sequence). The CDR3 has 11 residues. V lost 6 bases to trimming and J lost 10 bases, with 10 bases between them. DNA for the CDR3: TGCGCCAGCAGAAATTGGGGTCCCCAGCATTTT. This sequence encodes CASRNWGPQHF.

The V call is TRBV5-1, the J call TRBJ2-1, with 7 bases lining up with TRBD1. This CDR3 has 16 amino acids. Looked up from germline, CDR1 is SGHRS and CDR2 is YFSETQ. The V and J ends lost 0 bases and 3 bases, in that order; junction bases with no gene match: 6. Written as DNA, the CDR3 is TGCGCCAGCAGCTTGGTCTTGACAGGGTACTACAATGAGCAGTTCTTC. It translates to CASSLVLTGYYNEQFF. The whole variable domain, filled in from reference TRBV5-1 and TRBJ2-1, reads KAGVTQTPRYLIKTRGQQVTLSCSPISGHRSVSWYQQTPGQGLQFLFEYFSETQRNKGNFPGRFSGRQFSNSRSEMNVSTLELGDSALYLCASSLVLTGYYNEQFFGPGTRLTVL.

The chain uses TRBV9 and TRBJ2-5, with D hard to call. V was shortened by 3 bases and J by 0 bases, with 9 bases between the two germline ends. This CDR3 is built from 14 residues. Germline V gene data show CDR1 as SGDLS and CDR2 as YYNGEE. CDR3: CASSAGPHQETQYF. Here the CDR3 DNA reads TGTGCCAGCAGCGCTGGGCCCCACCAAGAGACCCAGTACTTC.

This clonotype was detected a few times. The chain couples TRBV4-1 to TRBJ1-2, with D possibly matching TRBD1 (6 bases). This CDR3 has 14 amino acids. Between the trimmed V and J ends, which lost 6 bases and 4 bases, there was a span of 15 bases. Germline V gene sequence: CDR1 MGHRA, CDR2 YSYEKL. CDR3 loop: CASRPRTDSYGYTF. The DNA of the CDR3 is TGCGCCAGCAGACCCCGGACAGACTCCTATGGCTACACCTTC.

A few counts support this clonotype. The chain combines TRBV5-1 with TRBJ2-5; a possible D gene is TRBD2 (6 bases). The CDR3 runs to 15 residues. The germline V gene encodes CDR1 SGHRS and CDR2 YFSETQ. Trimming shortened V by 0 bases and J by 3 bases, and 12 bases separated the two germline ends. The CDR3 bases are TGCGCCAGCAGCTTGGTAACGACTAGTAAAGAGACCCAGTACTTC. Translation: CASSLVTTSKETQYF.

This clonotype was detected many times. The chain couples TRBV20-1 to TRBJ2-3; D perhaps matches TRBD1 (6 bases). Germline loops: CDR1 DFQATT, CDR2 SNEGSKA (reference sequence). The length of the CDR3 is 13 residues. V was cut by 6 bases and J by 4 bases, with 14 bases left in between. CDR3 bases: TGCAGTGCGATAACAGGGAGCCCAGATACGCAGTATTTT. It encodes CSAITGSPDTQYF.

This clonotype was recorded at least ten times. The chain recombines TRBV20-1 with TRBJ1-5; the D gene is possibly TRBD1 (5 bases). With 6 bases removed from V and 4 bases from J, the gap between germline ends came to 16 bases. Germline CDR1 is DFQATT and CDR2 is SNEGSKA (reference sequence). The CDR3 has 14 amino acids. The CDR3 DNA reads as TGCAGTGCCTTCTCGGGACTGGCAAATCAGCCCCAGCATTTT. Protein sequence: CSAFSGLANQPQHF.

This clonotype has more than one count but fewer than ten. The chain combines TRBV7-9 with TRBJ2-5, with a tentative D call TRBD1 (6 bases). CDR1 SEHNR and CDR2 FQNEAQ come from the germline V gene (reference sequence). The V end was cut by 4 bases, the J end by 4 bases, with 19 bases between. The CDR3 is made up of 16 amino acids. The CDR3, as DNA: TGTGCCAGCAGCTCAGGGGCCCCTAGTATCGGAGAGACCCAGTACTTC. It is translated as CASSSGAPSIGETQYF. Looking up the rest from reference TRBV7-9 and TRBJ2-5 gives the full variable domain: DTGVSQNPRHKITKRGQNVTFRCDPISEHNRLYWYRQTLGQGPEFLTYFQNEAQLEKSRLLSDRFSAERPKGSFSTLEIQRTEQGDSAMYLCASSSGAPSIGETQYFGPGTRLLVL.

The table lists this clonotype with a few counts. The CDR3 protein is CASSQVRTGGREQYF. CDR3 sequence (DNA): TGCGCCAGCAGCCAAGTTAGGACAGGGGGCCGCGAGCAGTACTTC. This chain uses TRBV4-1 with TRBJ2-7, with TRBD1 identical over 11 bases. CDR3 length: 15 residues. The V gene's germline CDR1 is MGHRA and CDR2 YSYEKL. Trimming at V came to 1 base and at J to 6 bases, leaving 5 bases not matched to a gene.

This clonotype occurred many times. The chain carries TRBV15 and TRBJ1-4, with D unclear. The V gene lost 0 bases and the J gene lost 3 bases, with 8 bases spanning the gap. Germline-derived CDR1 and CDR2 are LNHNV and YYDKDF (reference sequence). CDR3 length: 15 residues. For the CDR3, the DNA is TGTGCCACCAGCAGAGATTATAATTCTAATGAAAAACTGTTTTTT. Amino acid sequence: CATSRDYNSNEKLFF. The variable domain in full, with the rest retrieved from reference TRBV15 and TRBJ1-4, is DAMVIQNPRYQVTQFGKPVTLSCSQTLNHNVMYWYQQKSSQAPKLLFHYYDKDFNNEADTPDNFQSRRPNTSFCFLDIRSPGLGDTAMYLCATSRDYNSNEKLFFGSGTQLSVL.

This clonotype was detected many times. V is TRBV5-1 and J is TRBJ1-1; D is ambiguous. This CDR3 is 13 amino acids long. Germline V gene lookup returns CDR1 SGHRS and CDR2 YFSETQ. V was trimmed by 4 bases and J by 7 bases, leaving 14 bases between them. Written as DNA, the CDR3 is TGCGCCAGCAGCCCTCCGGGATACCTTGAAGCTTTCTTT. Residues: CASSPPGYLEAFF.

The chain employs TRBV6-5 and TRBJ2-3; 7 bases align to TRBD2. V lost 2 bases, J lost 2 bases, and 4 bases stayed unmatched. The CDR3 covers 15 residues. Germline V CDR1 and CDR2: MNHEY, SVGAGI. The chain's CDR3 is CASSYMSGATDTQYF. CDR3 bases: TGTGCCAGCAGTTACATGAGCGGGGCCACAGATACGCAGTATTTT.

This clonotype came up many times. The chain uses TRBV7-3 and TRBJ2-3, with TRBD2 identical over 9 bases. Germline V lookup: CDR1 SGHTA, CDR2 FQGTGA. The trim removed 5 bases at V and 4 bases at J, leaving 10 bases unmatched. CDR3 length equals 16 residues. This CDR3 is CASSPAGLASPDTQYF. The CDR3 DNA follows: TGTGCCAGCAGCCCGGCTGGACTAGCGAGTCCAGATACGCAGTATTTT.

This clonotype has more than one count but fewer than ten. The chain employs TRBV27 and TRBJ1-4, with D possibly matching TRBD1 (6 bases). The CDR3 has 15 amino acids. Trimming left V 6 bases short and J 4 bases short, with 15 bases between. The germline V gene has CDR1 MNHEY and CDR2 SMNVEV (reference sequence). Written as DNA, the CDR3 is TGTGCCAGCAGGGAGAGAGGGGGGGTTAATGAAAAACTGTTTTTT. Protein sequence: CASRERGGVNEKLFF.

This clonotype was recorded many times. V gene TRBV6-1 combines with J gene TRBJ1-1; D not certain. The CDR3 runs 13 residues. V lost 7 bases and J 0 bases, leaving 9 bases between the germline ends. The germline V gene encodes CDR1 MNHNS and CDR2 SASEGT. The CDR3 nucleotides are TGTGCCAGCATCTTCAATGTGAACACTGAAGCTTTCTTT. Translated, it gives CASIFNVNTEAFF.

CDR3 DNA sequence: TGTGCCAGCAGTGCCGGACAGGGATATCACTACGAGCAGTACTTC. Amino acid sequence: CASSAGQGYHYEQYF. The chain links TRBV9 to TRBJ2-7, with TRBD1 identical over 8 bases. Germline trimming cut 5 bases from V and 3 bases from J; bases unmatched to any gene: 10. Germline V lookup: CDR1 SGDLS, CDR2 YYNGEE. The CDR3 has 15 amino acids.